This paragraph covers one T cell receptor beta chain sequence. The antigen remains unidentified. This CDR3 comprises 17 residues. The germline V gene has CDR1 SGHNT and CDR2 YENEEA. The V and J ends lost 5 bases and 2 bases respectively, with 20 bases between them. The method was immunoSEQ multiplex PCR; TCRdb's version includes in-frame clones alone and lacks a portion of them. The sample shows about 170,000 clones, 88% of them seen only once. Stated time point: blood 4 weeks post-SBRT, at nephrectomy. Treatment denoted: 15 Gy SBRT to primary tumor, nephrectomy 4 weeks later. After SBRT, blood was collected at 2 and 4 weeks, plus baseline. This sample is part of a study of radiation and T cells in renal cell carcinoma. Whole-study findings and limits: Baseline intratumoral clonotype presence is unknown without pretreatment biopsies. In blood, top tumor clones expanded by 2 weeks, shrinking by 4.

The sequence was collected from a woman between 45 and 65 years old with renal cell carcinoma. The material was blood, obtained from a patient whose treatment included radiotherapy and nephrectomy. The gene calls are TRBV11-3 and TRBJ2-3; perhaps D is TRBD1 or TRBD2 (6 bases each). The CDR3 protein is CASSLGWRGSNTDTQYF. DNA for the CDR3: TGTGCCAGCAGCCTCGGATGGAGGGGGTCGAACACAGATACGCAGTATTTT. The full variable domain, with the rest looked up from reference TRBV11-3 and TRBJ2-3, is EAGVVQSPRYKIIEKKQPVAFWCNPISGHNTLYWYLQNLGQGPELLIRYENEEAVDDSQLPKDRFSAERLKGVDSTLKIQPAELGDSAVYLCASSLGWRGSNTDTQYFGPGTRLTVL.